The 9 T cell receptor beta chains listed next were all sequenced from one sample in a study of cytomegalovirus exposure and HLA in healthy donors. Using immunoSEQ multiplex PCR, the repertoire was profiled, and TCRdb retains in-frame clones only, with some absent. The data contain 150,000 to 200,000 clones, approximately 90% of them singletons. The sample was PBMCs. Receptor source: a man between 18 and 35 years old in good health and CMV-seronegative.

V usage is TRBV6-5 and J usage is TRBJ2-1, with 8 bases matching TRBD2. Per the germline V gene, CDR1 is MNHEY and CDR2 is SVGAGI. The V segment lost 5 bases and the J segment 0 bases; nucleotides outside the gene matches: 0. CDR3 length equals 14 residues. CDR3 nucleotides: TGTGCCAGCAGTAGCGGGAGCTCCTACAATGAGCAGTTCTTC. It encodes CASSSGSSYNEQFF.

In its sample, this clone was seen a few times. The chain recombines TRBV28 with TRBJ2-7; 9 bases match TRBD1. CDR1 is MDHEN and CDR2 is SYDVKM in the germline V gene. The V and J ends lost 4 bases and 6 bases, in that order; junction bases with no gene match: 7. The CDR3 is 14 residues long. The CDR3 sequence: CASSSGTGLSEQYF. The CDR3 DNA reads as TGTGCCAGCAGTTCTGGGACAGGGTTAAGCGAGCAGTACTTC.

J is TRBJ1-2 and V is TRBV7-9, with TRBD1 as a possible D gene (5 bases). Germline V gene lookup returns CDR1 SEHNR and CDR2 FQNEAQ (reference sequence). Deletions cut 4 bases from V and 5 bases from J, with 14 bases between. This CDR3 contains 14 residues. This CDR3 reads CASSSGTDNYGYTF. The CDR3 nucleotides are TGTGCCAGCAGCTCCGGGACTGATAATTATGGCTACACCTTC. Full variable domain (remainder filled in from reference TRBV7-9 and TRBJ1-2): DTGVSQNPRHKITKRGQNVTFRCDPISEHNRLYWYRQTLGQGPEFLTYFQNEAQLEKSRLLSDRFSAERPKGSFSTLEIQRTEQGDSAMYLCASSSGTDNYGYTFGSGTRLTVV.

The chain joins TRBV4-3 to TRBJ1-5; D gene unclear. V lost 0 bases to trimming and J lost 6 bases, with 9 bases between them. The CDR3 length is 14 residues. The germline V gene encodes CDR1 LGHNA and CDR2 YSLEER. The CDR3 nucleotides are TGCGCCAGCAGCCAAGATCGATCGCGTCAGCCCCAGCATTTT. It codes for CASSQDRSRQPQHF.

V is TRBV5-1 and J is TRBJ2-7; 7 bases fit TRBD1. There are 15 residues in the CDR3. V was clipped by 3 bases and J by 5 bases; unmatched bases: 11. Germline CDR1 SGHRS, CDR2 YFSETQ. The CDR3 region is CASSSSIQGLDEQYF. CDR3 in DNA: TGCGCCAGCAGCTCCAGCATACAGGGGTTGGACGAGCAGTACTTC.

This chain joins TRBV28 and TRBJ1-2; 10 bases agree with TRBD1. Germline-derived CDR1 and CDR2 are MDHEN and SYDVKM. The CDR3 has 15 residues. The V segment lost 5 bases and the J segment 7 bases; nucleotides outside the gene matches: 10. The CDR3 region has the DNA TGTGCCAGCAGTGTCCGGACAGGGGGGTTCTTTGGCTACACCTTC. Protein: CASSVRTGGFFGYTF.

This rearrangement joins TRBV6-6 to TRBJ2-1; no reliable D call. The germline CDR1 and CDR2 sequences are MNHNY and SVGAGI (reference sequence). The germline V and J ends were trimmed by 0 bases and 5 bases, with 8 bases remaining between them. The CDR3 consists of 14 residues. The CDR3 nucleotides read TGTGCCAGCAGTTACTCGGTCACAGACAATGAGCAGTTCTTC. Protein sequence: CASSYSVTDNEQFF.

The rearrangement links TRBV4-1 to TRBJ2-7, with a weak D call TRBD2 (6 bases). Germline assignment: CDR1 MGHRA and CDR2 YSYEKL. The CDR3 length is 14 residues. Trimming shortened V by 1 base and J by 4 bases, and 11 bases separated the two germline ends. The chain's CDR3 is CASSQVGRRYEQYF. For the CDR3, the DNA is TGCGCCAGCAGCCAAGTCGGGAGAAGATACGAGCAGTACTTC.

The V gene is TRBV28, the J gene TRBJ2-7; unclear D gene. CDR1 is MDHEN, CDR2 SYDVKM, per germline. This CDR3 has 13 residues. V dropped 2 bases and J dropped 6 bases, with 11 bases sitting between them. For the CDR3, the DNA is TGTGCCAGCAGTTTAGACTCTACCTCCGAGCAGTACTTC. It specifies CASSLDSTSEQYF.